Listed below are T cell receptor beta chains from one sample, sequenced in a study of T cells in localized non-small cell lung cancer. Assay used: immunoSEQ multiplex PCR; TCRdb lists only in-frame clones, some missing. The table records about 78,000 clones, about four fifths of them present only once. The material sequenced was peripheral blood, taken before any cancer treatment. The receptors stem from a man aged 40 to 70 with stage I lung adenocarcinoma. The conserved cysteine and the conserved F or W are not part of the CDR3 here.

V	length	J	CDR3
TRBV7-6	11	TRBJ2-3	ASSARGTDTQY
TRBV9	12	TRBJ2-2	ASTPTGNTGELF
TRBV7-3	13	TRBJ2-4	ASSPGGVAKNIQY
TRBV29-1	12	TRBJ2-7	SVEGLGAPYEQY
TRBV29-1	10	TRBJ2-2	SVVRGTGELF
TRBV20-1	9	TRBJ2-4	SVFAKNIQY
TRBV19	13	TRBJ1-1	ASSYSGVMNTEAF
TRBV10-3	11	TRBJ2-1	AMRGDGYNEQF
TRBV5-3	17	TRBJ1-3	ARSSETGASAFSGNTIY
TRBV9	14	TRBJ2-5	ASSVGTSVGQETQY
TRBV7-9	10	TRBJ2-1	ASSHLRDEQF
TRBV6-1	14	TRBJ1-5	ASSEVAGDGNQPQH
TRBV5-6	13	TRBJ1-5	ASSLIGDSYQPQH
TRBV7-2	12	TRBJ2-1	ASSLAGAYNEQF
TRBV6-5	12	TRBJ2-5	ASSYRQGGGTQY
TRBV7-8	12	TRBJ2-3	ASSLVQNTDTQY
TRBV19	12	TRBJ2-3	ASKGARDTDTQY
TRBV4-3	11	TRBJ2-7	ASSRGYSYEQY
TRBV12-5	13	TRBJ1-5	ASGTSGSGNQPQH
TRBV27	18	TRBJ2-3	ASSLSGIILATEQTDTQY
TRBV7-9	12	TRBJ2-7	ASSWGTPSYEQY
TRBV6-1	13	TRBJ1-5	ASSDDRGNGQPQH
TRBV7-2	13	TRBJ1-3	ASSLVYGSGNTIY
TRBV6-5	13	TRBJ1-2	ASSYRTGPPYMLA
TRBV5-1	14	TRBJ2-7	ASSLAAAGGPHEQY
TRBV10-3	10	TRBJ1-1	AIWGGNTEAF
TRBV5-1	13	TRBJ1-1	ASSFSGGGDTEAF
TRBV2	13	TRBJ2-2	ASSQDAGRTGELF
TRBV19	11	TRBJ2-5	ASRVLSSETQY
TRBV6-5	10	TRBJ1-1	ASTRGGSKAF
TRBV6-1	13	TRBJ2-3	ASRKGLIGTDTQY
TRBV18	10	TRBJ2-7	ASSRRADTRF
TRBV7-2	13	TRBJ2-5	ASSYLFGAGGTQY
TRBV19	13	TRBJ1-1	ASSMAEGLRTEAF
TRBV7-2	13	TRBJ2-5	ASSLVWRGQETQY
TRBV5-1	14	TRBJ2-5	ASSLVLAGYQETQY
TRBV6-5	13	TRBJ2-2	ASRRGTVRPGELF
TRBV5-4	13	TRBJ1-6	ASTPEAGLNSPLH
TRBV27	11	TRBJ1-5	ASSLGHNQPQH
TRBV28	14	TRBJ2-1	ASSLSEVPLVNEQF
TRBV5-1	14	TRBJ2-5	ASSAPGAGSEETQY
TRBV5-5	12	TRBJ2-7	ASSFPGTIAEQY
TRBV13	13	TRBJ2-1	ASSSTPSGNNEQF
TRBV18	12	TRBJ1-4	ASSRAPTNEKLF
TRBV5-5	12	TRBJ2-7	ASSLEAGSYEQY
TRBV7-9	14	TRBJ1-4	ASSPGGRTGAEKLF
TRBV27	10	TRBJ2-2	ASSSGTSLLF
TRBV11-3	12	TRBJ2-3	ASSSWTDTDTQY
TRBV19	13	TRBJ2-7	ASSIGYSSRDEQY
TRBV6-1	12	TRBJ2-3	ASAWTPTRNTQY
TRBV5-4	12	TRBJ2-1	ASSLPRGGDEQF
TRBV14	14	TRBJ2-2	ASSQSGSPLAGELF
TRBV18	12	TRBJ1-2	ASSPQGGESGYT
TRBV7-9	10	TRBJ1-1	ASRGRNTEAF
TRBV5-1	16	TRBJ2-1	ASSLALAGVATGDEQF
TRBV10-1	12	TRBJ2-1	ASSESGVAHEQF
TRBV5-8	14	TRBJ2-5	ASSLGLAGGQETQY
TRBV6-5	13	TRBJ1-3	ASMRDRDSGNTIY
TRBV7-2	12	TRBJ2-7	ASSPHGGTYEQY
TRBV5-1	15	TRBJ2-3	ASSLVSGGVSTDTQY